Sequencing of this TCR beta chain was carried out in a study of blood T cell repertoires in COVID-19. Study-level information: Spain, Italy and the United States supplied samples that represented acute and convalescent COVID-19.

The ends lost 5 bases at V and 7 bases at J; junction bases unmatched: 8. The CDR3 spans 16 residues. CDR1 and CDR2 (germline): SGHTA, FQGTGA. This table comes from immunoSEQ multiplex PCR, and its TCRdb copy is limited to in-frame clones, with some not included. The data contain a few hundred thousand clones, roughly 86% of them singletons. The chain has TRBV7-3 and TRBJ1-6; TRBD1 matches 10 bases. Sequencing was carried out using PBMCs or T cells enriched from blood (not recorded which). The clonotype originates from a woman in her twenties or thirties who had recovered from COVID-19. This CDR3 reads CASSPKGTGENSPLHF. In DNA form, the CDR3 reads TGTGCCAGCAGCCCAAAGGGGACAGGGGAAAATTCACCCCTCCACTTT.